These 10 T cell receptor beta chains were all obtained from the same sample, sequenced in a study of OX40 agonist ivuxolimab in advanced cancers. Measured with immunoSEQ multiplex PCR; TCRdb has only the in-frame clones, and not every one. The profile shows 65,000 to 85,000 clones, 89% of them singletons. The sequences come from CD4+ or CD8+ T cells sorted from blood, collected in a trial of the OX40 agonist ivuxolimab. The source of these receptors is an adult with an advanced solid tumor such as melanoma, head and neck, liver or kidney cancer.

The V call is TRBV19, the J call TRBJ1-1, with D perhaps TRBD1 (6 bases). Per germline, CDR1 LNHDA and CDR2 SQIVND (reference sequence). Deletions cut 4 bases from V and 4 bases from J, with 16 bases between. This CDR3 contains 15 residues. The CDR3 sequence: CASSSPFTGSTEAFF. CDR3 sequence (DNA): TGTGCCAGTAGTAGCCCTTTCACAGGGAGCACTGAAGCTTTCTTT.

The genes are TRBV10-1 and TRBJ2-1, with D perhaps being TRBD1 or TRBD2 (5 bases each). Germline-derived CDR1 and CDR2 are WNHNN and SYGVQD (reference sequence). V was trimmed by 4 bases and J by 5 bases, leaving 15 bases between them. This CDR3 spans 15 amino acids. The CDR3 DNA sequence: TGCGCCAGCAGTGGGGGCCGGGACCACGACAATGAGCAGTTCTTC. Protein: CASSGGRDHDNEQFF.

The chain joins TRBV5-1 to TRBJ2-3; the D is unclear. With 0 bases removed from V and 6 bases from J, the gap between germline ends came to 8 bases. CDR1 SGHRS and CDR2 YFSETQ come from the germline V gene. CDR3 length: 13 amino acids. CDR3 protein: CASSLGARDTQYF. In DNA form, the CDR3 reads TGCGCCAGCAGCTTGGGAGCGAGGGATACGCAGTATTTT.

The rearrangement joins TRBV10-1 to TRBJ1-2; a possible D gene is TRBD1 (6 bases). Germline CDR1 WNHNN, CDR2 SYGVQD (reference sequence). Trimming stripped 10 bases from V and 8 bases from J, with 17 bases between. CDR3 length equals 12 residues. DNA of the CDR3: TGCGCCAACACAGGGTTTCCCGAGGGCTACACCTTC. Its translation: CANTGFPEGYTF.

The count of this clone is one. The J gene is TRBJ1-2, the V gene TRBV29-1, with D unclear. V shed 4 bases and J shed 4 bases, with 13 bases lying between them. This CDR3 region has 13 residues. Germline CDR1 reads SQVTM; CDR2 reads ANQGSEA. The CDR3 DNA follows: TGCAGCGTTGGGGGTCCGACGTTCTATGGCTACACCTTC. It codes for CSVGGPTFYGYTF.

The chain has TRBV6-5 and TRBJ1-4; D is unclear. The V gene's germline CDR1 is MNHEY and CDR2 SVGAGI. V lost 2 bases to trimming and J lost 10 bases, with 14 bases between them. The CDR3 is made up of 14 amino acids. The CDR3 DNA reads TGTGCCAGCAGTTACCGGTCCTCAGGTTTAAAACTGTTTTTT. Its translation: CASSYRSSGLKLFF.

Only one count was recorded for this clone. The chain has TRBV11-3 and TRBJ2-5; 8 nucleotides agree with TRBD1. With 3 bases clipped from V and 5 bases from J, the junction kept 8 bases outside the gene matches. This CDR3 region has 15 residues. The germline V gene encodes CDR1 SGHNT and CDR2 YENEEA. The CDR3 sequence: CASSFGRGLQETQYF. CDR3 coding DNA: TGTGCCAGCAGCTTTGGCAGGGGGCTTCAGGAGACCCAGTACTTC. Filled out from reference TRBV11-3 and TRBJ2-5, the complete variable domain reads EAGVVQSPRYKIIEKKQPVAFWCNPISGHNTLYWYLQNLGQGPELLIRYENEEAVDDSQLPKDRFSAERLKGVDSTLKIQPAELGDSAVYLCASSFGRGLQETQYFGPGTRLLVL.

V gene TRBV6-5 combines with J gene TRBJ1-1, with D perhaps TRBD1 (6 bases). V was pared by 5 bases and J by 5 bases, with 12 bases between. This CDR3 spans 13 amino acids. Germline V gives CDR1 MNHEY, CDR2 SVGAGI. The CDR3 protein is CASSQGRGTEAFF. The CDR3, as DNA: TGTGCCAGCAGTCAGGGAAGGGGGACTGAAGCTTTCTTT.

The rearrangement uses TRBV10-2 and TRBJ1-1; unclear D gene. CDR1 WSHSY and CDR2 SAAADI come from the germline V gene. The CDR3 totals 12 residues. With 10 bases removed from V and 1 base from J, the gap between germline ends came to 10 bases. The CDR3 reads CAIWTANTEAFF. The DNA for the CDR3 is TGCGCCATCTGGACGGCGAACACTGAAGCTTTCTTT.

The rearrangement uses TRBV7-9 and TRBJ2-1; 9 bases match TRBD2. The CDR3 runs to 16 residues. CDR1 and CDR2 (germline): SEHNR, FQNEAQ (reference sequence). V shed 5 bases, J shed 6 bases, and the junction held 11 bases outside the gene matches. The CDR3 DNA reads TGTGCCAGCAGCCCATACGCTAGCGGGGCCGGCAATGAGCAGTTCTTC. It codes for CASSPYASGAGNEQFF. The full variable domain, its missing parts supplied by reference TRBV7-9 and TRBJ2-1, is DTGVSQNPRHKITKRGQNVTFRCDPISEHNRLYWYRQTLGQGPEFLTYFQNEAQLEKSRLLSDRFSAERPKGSFSTLEIQRTEQGDSAMYLCASSPYASGAGNEQFFGPGTRLTVL.